One T cell receptor beta chain is described in this entry. Its specificity is unknown. This specimen belongs to a study of T cell repertoires in cytomegalovirus infection. Study-wide background: Carrying CMV and the relevant HLA type showed in public TCR beta signatures. Study findings and constraints: Ex vivo, HLA-C-restricted CMV-specific TCR beta clonotypes prevailed over the rest of the response.

Each CDR3 protein gets one entry after TCRdb re-called the reads with MiXCR. Of hundreds of thousands of distinct CDR3 sequences in the sample, around 32% are singletons; the top ten hold 15% to 20%. The CDR3 is made up of 16 amino acids. Germline CDR1 and CDR2: LNHNV and YYDKDF (reference sequence). The V and J ends lost 1 base and 0 bases respectively, with 11 bases between them. The chain links TRBV15 to TRBJ2-3; D possibly corresponds to TRBD1 (6 bases). The sample consisted of cultured PBMCs, taken from culture after CMV antigen stimulation. The sequence derives from a human donor in good health (CMV status not recorded). Some clones in this sample may be carry-over from other donors' samples. CDR3: CATSRVRGISTDTQYF. The CDR3 coding sequence is TGTGCCACCAGCAGAGTTAGGGGGATTAGCACAGATACGCAGTATTTT.